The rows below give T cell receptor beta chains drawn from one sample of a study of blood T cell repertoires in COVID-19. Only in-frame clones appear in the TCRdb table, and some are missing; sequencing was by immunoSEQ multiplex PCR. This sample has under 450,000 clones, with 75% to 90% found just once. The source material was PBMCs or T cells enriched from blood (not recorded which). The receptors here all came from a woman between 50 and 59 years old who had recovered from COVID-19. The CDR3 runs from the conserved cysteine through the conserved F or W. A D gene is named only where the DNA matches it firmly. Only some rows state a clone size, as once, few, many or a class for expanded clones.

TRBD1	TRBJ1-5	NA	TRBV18	TGTGCCAGCTCACCAGGGACAGCAGGACGCAATCAGCCCCAGCATTTT	CASSPGTAGRNQPQHF
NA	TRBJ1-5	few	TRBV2	TGTGCCAGCAGGTCAGCCAGACTCACAATACAGCCCCAGCATTTT	CASRSARLTIQPQHF
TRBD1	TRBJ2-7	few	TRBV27	TGTGCCAGCAGTTCACGACAGGGGCCAGGGAATCGCTACGAGCAGTACTTC	CASSSRQGPGNRYEQYF
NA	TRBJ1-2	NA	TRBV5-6	TGTGCCACCGGGAGGGGCCCCTATGGCTACACCTTC	CATGRGPYGYTF
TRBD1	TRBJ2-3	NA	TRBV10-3	TGTGCCGCCTCGGGACAGGGACGCACAGATACGCAGTATTTT	CAASGQGRTDTQYF
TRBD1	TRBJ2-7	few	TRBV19	TGTGCCAGTAGTAGACAGGGGGGATCCTACGAGCAGTACTTC	CASSRQGGSYEQYF
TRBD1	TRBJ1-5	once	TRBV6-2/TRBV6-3	TGTGCCAGCAGTTACGGCGAGGGGGCCCTTTTCAATCAGCCCCAGCATTTT	CASSYGEGALFNQPQHF
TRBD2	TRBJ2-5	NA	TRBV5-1	TGCGCCAGCAGCGGGGGGACTAGCCGGGAGACCCAGTACTTC	CASSGGTSRETQYF
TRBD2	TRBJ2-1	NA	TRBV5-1	TGCGCCAGCAGCTTGGGACTAGCGGGAGAGGCCGGGCAGTTCTTC	CASSLGLAGEAGQFF
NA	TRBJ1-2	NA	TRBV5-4	TGTGCCAGCAGCTTGTCTAGACAGAACTATGGCTACACCTTC	CASSLSRQNYGYTF
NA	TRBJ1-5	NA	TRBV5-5	TGTGCCAGCAGCGTGACAGCAGATAGCAATCAGCCCCAGCATTTT	CASSVTADSNQPQHF
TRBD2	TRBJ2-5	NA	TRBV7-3	TGTGCCAGCAGTCAAAGCGGGGCCGGCGGGACCCAGTACTTC	CASSQSGAGGTQYF
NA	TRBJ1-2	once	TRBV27	TGTGCCAGCAGCTGGAGTGGACAGAACTATGGCTACACCTTC	CASSWSGQNYGYTF
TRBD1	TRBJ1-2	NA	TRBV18	TGTGCCAGCTCACCACTAGGACAGGACCTAAACTATGGCTACACCTTC	CASSPLGQDLNYGYTF
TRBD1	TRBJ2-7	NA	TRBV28	TGTGCCAGCAGTTCTGGACAGGGTGGGTACGAGCAGTACTTC	CASSSGQGGYEQYF
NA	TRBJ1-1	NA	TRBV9	TGTGCCAGCAGCGCCGGGGGGCCCTACACTGAAGCTTTCTTT	CASSAGGPYTEAFF
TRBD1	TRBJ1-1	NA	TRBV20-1	TGCAGTGCTAGTGAGAGACAGGGCGGAGCTTTCTTT	CSASERQGGAFF
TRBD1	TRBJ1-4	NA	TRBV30	TGTGCCTGGAAGACAGGGACCACAACTAATGAAAAACTGTTTTTT	CAWKTGTTTNEKLFF
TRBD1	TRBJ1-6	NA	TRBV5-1	TGCGCCAGCAGCCCTGGGGACAGGGACCGCTCACCCCTCCACTTT	CASSPGDRDRSPLHF
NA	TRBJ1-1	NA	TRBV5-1	TGCGCCAGCAGCCATACAGGGACTGAAGCTTTCTTT	CASSHTGTEAFF
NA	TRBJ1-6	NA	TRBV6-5	TGTGCCAGCAACTCGGAGGGGACCTATAATTCACCCCTCCACTTT	CASNSEGTYNSPLHF
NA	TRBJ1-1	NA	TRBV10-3	TGTGCCATCAGTGAGTCTGTGGGGGCGATTGGCACTGAAGCTTTCTTT	CAISESVGAIGTEAFF
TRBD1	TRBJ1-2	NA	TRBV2	TGTGCCAGCAGTGGACAGGGGTTGGTCTCGAGTGGCTACACCTTC	CASSGQGLVSSGYTF
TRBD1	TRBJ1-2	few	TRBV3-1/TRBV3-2	TGTGCCAGCAGCCACTCGACAGGGCTGGGCTACACCTTC	CASSHSTGLGYTF
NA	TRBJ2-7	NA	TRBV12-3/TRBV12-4	TGTGCCAGCAGTTTAGTCAACGGCGGCGAGCAGTACTTC	CASSLVNGGEQYF
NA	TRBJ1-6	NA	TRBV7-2	TGTGCCAGCAGCTTCTTGAGCGCCGAGAGTTCACCCCTCCACTTT	CASSFLSAESSPLHF
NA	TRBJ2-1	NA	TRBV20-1	TGCAGTGCCACCTACAATGAGCAGTTCTTC	CSATYNEQFF
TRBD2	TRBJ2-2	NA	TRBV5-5	TGTGCCAGCCGGCTAGCGGGCAGCGGGGGCACCGGGGAGCTGTTTTTT	CASRLAGSGGTGELFF
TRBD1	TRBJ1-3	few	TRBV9	TGTGCCAGCAGCGTGAGACCGGACAGGTCCTCTGGAAACACCATATATTTT	CASSVRPDRSSGNTIYF
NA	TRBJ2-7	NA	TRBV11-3	TGTGCCAGCAGCTTGGGGGCAGCCGCTACCTACGAGCAGTACTTC	CASSLGAAATYEQYF
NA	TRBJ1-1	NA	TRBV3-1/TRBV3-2	TGTGCCAGCAGCCAAGGATGGGGGGAAAAAGCTTTCTTT	CASSQGWGEKAFF
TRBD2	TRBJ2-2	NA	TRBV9	TGTGCCAGCAGACGGGGACTAGTGGGCACCGGGGAGCTGTTTTTT	CASRRGLVGTGELFF
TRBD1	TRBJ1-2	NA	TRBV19	TGTGCCAGTAGTTATGGGACAGGGGGCGCGGCGGGTGACGCCTATGGCTACACCTTC	CASSYGTGGAAGDAYGYTF
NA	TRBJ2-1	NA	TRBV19	TGTGCCAGTACCACCTTTTGGGGATCCGGAGGCAGTGAGCAGTTCTTC	CASTTFWGSGGSEQFF
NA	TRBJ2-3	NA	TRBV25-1	TGTGCCAGTACTGACAGCTCAAGCACAGATACGCAGTATTTT	CASTDSSSTDTQYF
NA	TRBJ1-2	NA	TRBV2	TGTGCCAGCAGTTACAGCTATGGCTACACCTTC	CASSYSYGYTF
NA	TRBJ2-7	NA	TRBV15	TGTGCCACAGCAGGGGATTCCTACGAGCAGTACTTC	CATAGDSYEQYF
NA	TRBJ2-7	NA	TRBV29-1	TGCAGCGTTCAGGACAGCTCGAGCTCCTACGAGCAGTACTTC	CSVQDSSSSYEQYF
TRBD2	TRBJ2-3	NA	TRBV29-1	TGCAGCGCTCAACTGGGGGGGAGAGATACGCAGTATTTT	CSAQLGGRDTQYF
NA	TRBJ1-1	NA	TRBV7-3	TGTGCCAGCGGCGGGGATCGGAACACTGAAGCTTTCTTT	CASGGDRNTEAFF
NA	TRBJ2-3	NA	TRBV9	TGTGCCAGCACCCAGGGGAGCGGTAGCACAGATACGCAGTATTTT	CASTQGSGSTDTQYF
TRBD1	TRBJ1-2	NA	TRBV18	TGTGCCAGCTCACCACCTACAGGGGGCAACTATGGCTACACCTTC	CASSPPTGGNYGYTF
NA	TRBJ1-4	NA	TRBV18	TGTGCCAGCTCACCGACAGGAACAACTAATGAAAAACTGTTTTTT	CASSPTGTTNEKLFF
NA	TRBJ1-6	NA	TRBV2	TGTGCCAGCAGTGAAAATCCCAGGGGAGGGAATTCACCCCTCCACTTT	CASSENPRGGNSPLHF
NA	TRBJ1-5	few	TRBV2	TGTGCCAGCAGTGAGGGGGGTCGGCGGCCCCAGCATTTT	CASSEGGRRPQHF
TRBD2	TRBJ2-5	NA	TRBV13	TGTGCCAGCAGCTCCGGACTAGCGGGAGTGGGAGAGACCCAGTACTTC	CASSSGLAGVGETQYF
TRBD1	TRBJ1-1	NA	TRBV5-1	TGCGCCAGCAGCTTACAGGACAGGGGCGTTGAAGCTTTCTTT	CASSLQDRGVEAFF
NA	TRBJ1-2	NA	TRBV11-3	TGTGCCAGCTCAAACCGTGGAGGGTATGGCTACACCTTC	CASSNRGGYGYTF
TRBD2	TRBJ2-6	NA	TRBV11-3	TGTGCCAGCAGCTCCAGCGGGGGCGCTGGGGCCAACGTCCTGACTTTC	CASSSSGGAGANVLTF
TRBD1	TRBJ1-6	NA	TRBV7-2	TGTGCCAGCAGCTCCCACGTGACAGGGCCGAGCTCCTATAATTCACCCCTCCACTTT	CASSSHVTGPSSYNSPLHF
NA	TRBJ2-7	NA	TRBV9	TGTGCCAGCAGCGGAGAATCCTACGAGCAGTACTTC	CASSGESYEQYF
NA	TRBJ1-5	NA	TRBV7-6	TGTGCCAGCAGCTCGAGACAAGGCAATCAGCCCCAGCATTTT	CASSSRQGNQPQHF
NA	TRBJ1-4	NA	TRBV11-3	TGTGCCAGCAGCCAGGGGTCGGGGACAATTAATGAAAAACTGTTTTTT	CASSQGSGTINEKLFF
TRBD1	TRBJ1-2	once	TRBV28	TGTGCCAGCAGTTTGTGGGACAGGGGCGGCTACACCTTC	CASSLWDRGGYTF